These 30 T cell receptor beta chains originate from one sample sequenced in a study of T cell responses to AZD1222 COVID-19 vaccine. Using immunoSEQ multiplex PCR, the repertoire was profiled, and TCRdb retains in-frame clones only, with some absent. This table holds 85,000 to 120,000 clones, approximately 90% found once. Source: peripheral blood, taken on day 0 of AZD1222 vaccination. These receptors came from an adult in good health.

The rearrangement joins TRBV7-2 to TRBJ2-7; the D gene could be TRBD1 or TRBD2 (5 bases each). Trimming pared 1 base from V and 2 bases from J, leaving 12 bases between. CDR1 is SGHTA and CDR2 is FQGNSA in the germline V gene. The CDR3 sequence is 15 residues long. The DNA of the CDR3 is TGTGCCAGCAGCTTAGGGCGTGGGGGACCCTACGAGCAGTACTTC. Its translation is CASSLGRGGPYEQYF.

This clone was detected only once. The chain combines TRBV27 with TRBJ2-1, with D possibly TRBD1 on 6 matching bases. The V end was cut by 2 bases, the J end by 5 bases, with 19 bases between. Germline CDR1 reads MNHEY; CDR2 reads SMNVEV (reference sequence). The CDR3 is 17 residues long. CDR3 protein: CASSLPRVSPGDNEQFF. The CDR3 DNA follows: TGTGCCAGCAGTTTACCCAGGGTTTCTCCAGGGGACAATGAGCAGTTCTTC.

The chain has TRBV3-1 (or the pseudogene TRBV3-2) and TRBJ2-7; TRBD2 might be the D (5 bases). CDR3 length: 15 amino acids. Trimming removed 4 bases at V and 4 bases at J, with 17 bases between. The V gene's germline CDR1 is LGHDT and CDR2 YNNKEL (reference sequence). The CDR3: CASSRQNTAVYEQYF. CDR3 sequence (DNA): TGTGCCAGCAGCCGACAAAACACAGCGGTTTACGAGCAGTACTTC.

This chain joins TRBV6-5 and TRBJ1-4; unclear D gene. The V and J ends lost 9 bases and 3 bases respectively, with 11 bases between them. Germline V gene sequence: CDR1 MNHEY, CDR2 SVGAGI. The CDR3 length is 13 residues. DNA for the CDR3: TGTGCCAGAGACCTAAGGCCTAATGAAAAACTGTTTTTT. It translates to CARDLRPNEKLFF.

J is TRBJ1-4 and V is TRBV29-1, with TRBD1 matching over 7 bases. CDR1 is SQVTM, CDR2 ANQGSEA, per germline. V trimming: 4 bases; J trimming: 7 bases; junction bases outside the gene matches: 3. The CDR3 has 12 amino acids. The CDR3 sequence is CSVAPGGEKLFF. In DNA form, the CDR3 reads TGCAGCGTTGCCCCAGGGGGTGAAAAACTGTTTTTT. Looking up the rest from reference TRBV29-1 and TRBJ1-4 gives the full variable domain: SAVISQKPSRDICQRGTSLTIQCQVDSQVTMMFWYRQQPGQSLTLIATANQGSEATYESGFVIDKFPISRPNLTFSTLTVSNMSPEDSSIYLCSVAPGGEKLFFGSGTQLSVL.

The count of this clone is one. The chain combines TRBV4-3 with TRBJ1-1; a possible D gene is TRBD1 (5 bases). CDR1 is LGHNA and CDR2 is YSLEER in the germline V gene. This CDR3 region has 15 residues. V lost 2 bases and J 6 bases, leaving 16 bases between the germline ends. The chain's CDR3 is CASSQKRAQGSEAFF. In nucleotides, the CDR3 is TGCGCCAGCAGCCAAAAACGGGCTCAGGGTTCTGAAGCTTTCTTT.

The chain carries TRBV27 and TRBJ1-6; TRBD1 matches 7 bases. The CDR3 runs 18 residues. CDR1 and CDR2 from the germline V gene are MNHEY and SMNVEV (reference sequence). J was trimmed by 5 bases and V by 7 bases; bases with no gene match: 17. The CDR3 DNA is TGTGCCAGCACCTTCCTCAGCGGAGGGGGCGCGAATAATTCACCCCTCCACTTT. Its translation: CASTFLSGGGANNSPLHF.

The V call is TRBV6-5, the J call TRBJ1-4, with D tentatively TRBD1 (5 bases). Germline CDR1 and CDR2: MNHEY and SVGAGI. The V gene lost 4 bases and the J gene lost 7 bases, with 13 bases spanning the gap. This CDR3 is 14 amino acids long. The CDR3 nucleotides read TGTGCCAGCAGTTCCAGGGCCGTATCTGAAAAACTGTTTTTT. Translation gives CASSSRAVSEKLFF.

V is TRBV10-3 and J is TRBJ1-1; D unresolved. The CDR3 extends over 13 amino acids. V lost 4 bases to trimming and J lost 1 base, with 7 bases between them. The germline V gene encodes CDR1 ENHRY and CDR2 SYGVKD. The CDR3: CAISGGENTEAFF. CDR3 nucleotide sequence: TGTGCCATCAGTGGGGGTGAGAACACTGAAGCTTTCTTT.

CDR3 loop: CASGRRDRTNGEQYF. CDR3 sequence (DNA): TGTGCCAGCGGACGGCGGGACAGGACTAACGGCGAGCAGTACTTC. The gene calls are TRBV6-5 and TRBJ2-7, with 8 nucleotides matching TRBD1. The V gene end was trimmed by 8 bases and the J gene end by 6 bases; junction bases not matched to a gene: 15. The CDR3 covers 15 residues. Germline CDR1 reads MNHEY; CDR2 reads SVGAGI.

The rearrangement links TRBV28 to TRBJ2-7, with TRBD2 identical over 10 bases. The CDR3 sequence is 13 residues long. CDR1 and CDR2 (germline): MDHEN, SYDVKM. V dropped 8 bases and J dropped 2; count of bases not matched to a gene: 3. CDR3 nucleotide sequence: TGTGCCAGCCGGACTAGCGGTGCCTACGAGCAGTACTTC. Translating it yields CASRTSGAYEQYF.

The chain couples TRBV6-5 to TRBJ1-6; no clear D gene. Per the germline V gene, CDR1 is MNHEY and CDR2 is SVGAGI. V was pared by 6 bases and J by 7 bases, with 7 bases between. The CDR3 has 12 residues. CDR3: CASRAENSPLHF. The CDR3 DNA sequence: TGTGCCAGCAGGGCCGAAAATTCACCCCTCCACTTT.

The chain links TRBV9 to TRBJ2-7; 7 bases align to TRBD1. With V trimmed by 3 bases and J by 1 base, 4 bases remained unmatched. The CDR3 spans 14 residues. Germline assignment: CDR1 SGDLS and CDR2 YYNGEE. Written as DNA, the CDR3 is TGTGCCAGCAGCGGATCCAGGGGGTCCTACGAGCAGTACTTC. As protein: CASSGSRGSYEQYF.

The CDR3 DNA reads as TGTGCCACCAGTGATTACGGGACTAGACATATTGAGCAGTTCTTC. The encoded protein is CATSDYGTRHIEQFF. V is TRBV24-1 and J is TRBJ2-1; 8 bases agree with TRBD2. Trimming cost V 2 bases and J 9 bases; bases outside gene matches: 8. The CDR3 contains 15 residues. Germline assignment: CDR1 KGHDR and CDR2 SFDVKD.

J is TRBJ1-3 and V is TRBV7-2; no reliable D call. This CDR3 spans 12 amino acids. V dropped 11 bases and J dropped 0 bases, with 8 bases sitting between them. Germline CDR1 reads SGHTA; CDR2 reads FQGNSA. CDR3 coding DNA: TGTGCCTCCGCGGACTCTGGAAACACCATATATTTT. Amino acids: CASADSGNTIYF.

In its sample, this clone was seen once. The chain uses TRBV29-1 and TRBJ1-1, with D hard to call. Per germline, CDR1 SQVTM and CDR2 ANQGSEA. Trimming cost V 6 bases and J 4 bases, with 12 bases left between them. CDR3 length equals 12 residues. CDR3 sequence: CSVSTRATEAFF. The CDR3 bases are TGCAGCGTAAGTACAAGGGCCACTGAAGCTTTCTTT.

This sequence joins TRBV18 and TRBJ2-7, with 12 bases aligning to TRBD1. V shed 3 bases and J 2 bases; nucleotides not matched to a gene: 2. The CDR3 contains 15 residues. The V gene's germline CDR1 is KGHSH and CDR2 LQKENI. This chain's CDR3 is CASSPGQGATYEQYF. CDR3 DNA sequence: TGTGCCAGCTCACCGGGACAGGGGGCAACCTACGAGCAGTACTTC.

The rearrangement links TRBV7-2 to TRBJ2-1; 8 nucleotides match TRBD1. With 8 bases clipped from V and 0 bases from J, the junction kept 6 bases outside the gene matches. Germline-derived CDR1 and CDR2 are SGHTA and FQGNSA. There are 15 residues in the CDR3. Written as DNA, the CDR3 is TGTGCCAGCGGGGACAGGCGAAGCTCCTACAATGAGCAGTTCTTC. The encoded protein is CASGDRRSSYNEQFF.

Concerning this clone itself: One end of the junction is discordant with germline, which a read error may explain. This sequence joins TRBV7-7 and TRBJ2-1, with no clear D. Germline-derived CDR1 and CDR2 are SSHAT and FNYEAQ (reference sequence). The CDR3 has 15 residues. The CDR3 region is CASSFTESSYNEQFF. The CDR3 nucleotides read TGTGCTAGCAGCTTTACAGAGAGCTCCTACAATGAGCAGTTCTTC.

The chain is built from TRBV7-8 and TRBJ1-1, with 7 nucleotides matching TRBD1. The J segment lost 3 bases and the V segment lost 5 bases, leaving 3 bases of the junction unmatched. The germline gives CDR1 SGHVS, CDR2 FQNEAQ. CDR3 length: 13 residues. DNA for the CDR3: TGTGCCAGCAGCGAAGACAGGGACACTGAAGCTTTCTTT. Translation: CASSEDRDTEAFF.

The chain is built from TRBV19 and TRBJ1-1; weak D call: TRBD1 (5 bases). The germline V gene encodes CDR1 LNHDA and CDR2 SQIVND (reference sequence). The CDR3 length is 15 residues. The V gene lost 6 bases and the J gene lost 0 bases, with 14 bases spanning the gap. The CDR3 DNA reads as TGTGCCAGTAGAAGAGACGGGGGATTGAACACTGAAGCTTTCTTT. It yields the protein CASRRDGGLNTEAFF.

CDR3 sequence: CASSAVMAGELFF. CDR3 sequence (DNA): TGTGCCAGCAGCGCAGTCATGGCCGGGGAGCTGTTTTTT. The V gene is TRBV12-3 or TRBV12-4, the J gene TRBJ2-2; D call uncertain. The CDR3 consists of 13 residues. V lost 6 bases and J 6 bases, leaving 11 bases between the germline ends.

J is TRBJ2-5 and V is TRBV18; D is ambiguous. CDR3 length equals 13 residues. Looked up from germline, CDR1 is KGHSH and CDR2 is LQKENI. The V end was cut by 6 bases, the J end by 5 bases, with 13 bases between. CDR3 protein: CASSGDPGETQYF. CDR3 sequence (DNA): TGTGCCAGCTCCGGCGACCCCGGGGAGACCCAGTACTTC.

The chain links TRBV7-9 to TRBJ1-1, with D possibly TRBD1 on 5 matching bases. The CDR3 length is 14 residues. The V gene's germline CDR1 is SEHNR and CDR2 FQNEAQ (reference sequence). V dropped 1 base and J dropped 4 bases, with 10 bases sitting between them. The CDR3 region has the DNA TGTGCCAGCAGCTTAGGGGGCTTGGGCACTGAAGCTTTCTTT. Encoded protein: CASSLGGLGTEAFF.

The chain links TRBV9 to TRBJ2-3; 8 nucleotides agree with TRBD2. Germline V gene data show CDR1 as SGDLS and CDR2 as YYNGEE. With 2 bases clipped from V and 0 bases from J, the junction kept 2 bases outside the gene matches. The CDR3 length is 15 residues. In DNA form, the CDR3 reads TGTGCCAGCAGCGTTAGCGGGACCAGCACAGATACGCAGTATTTT. Its translation: CASSVSGTSTDTQYF.

V is TRBV19 and J is TRBJ1-5; D uncertain. Germline values: CDR1 LNHDA, CDR2 SQIVND (reference sequence). The V gene lost 3 bases and the J gene lost 3 bases, with 6 bases spanning the gap. The CDR3 has 13 residues. Here the CDR3 DNA reads TGTGCCAGTAGTATGGCCACCAATCAGCCCCAGCATTTT. Residues: CASSMATNQPQHF. The full variable domain, in which reference TRBV19 and TRBJ1-5 provide the parts outside the CDR3, is DGGITQSPKYLFRKEGQNVTLSCEQNLNHDAMYWYRQDPGQGLRLIYYSQIVNDFQKGDIAEGYSVSREKKESFPLTVTSAQKNPTAFYLCASSMATNQPQHFGDGTRLSIL.

This rearrangement joins TRBV6-1 to TRBJ1-5; TRBD1 matches 10 bases. The CDR3 runs to 16 residues. The trim removed 4 bases at V and 5 bases at J, leaving 8 bases unmatched. The V gene's germline CDR1 is MNHNS and CDR2 SASEGT. The CDR3 sequence: CASSGPGTGVDQPQHF. The CDR3 nucleotides are TGTGCCAGCAGTGGTCCCGGGACAGGGGTGGATCAGCCCCAGCATTTT.

This clone has just one count. The rearrangement joins TRBV3-1 (or the pseudogene TRBV3-2) to TRBJ2-4; 7 nucleotides match TRBD1. Trimming cost V 4 bases and J 7 bases; bases outside gene matches: 10. Per germline, CDR1 LGHDT and CDR2 YNNKEL (reference sequence). CDR3 length equals 15 residues. The CDR3 DNA follows: TGTGCCAGCAGCCCAGCACAGGGGTTAAGGAACATTCAGTACTTC. Protein sequence: CASSPAQGLRNIQYF.

The chain links TRBV14 to TRBJ2-1; D is possibly TRBD2 (5 bases). CDR1 is SGHDN and CDR2 is FVKESK in the germline V gene. The CDR3 has 13 amino acids. V lost 1 base to trimming and J lost 12 bases, with 13 bases between them. The CDR3: CASSQVPGAAQFF. In nucleotides, the CDR3 is TGTGCCAGCAGCCAAGTCCCTGGAGCGGCGCAGTTCTTC.

The chain has TRBV6-1 and TRBJ1-6; no definite D call. The germline V and J ends were trimmed by 0 bases and 10 bases, with 7 bases remaining between them. CDR1 and CDR2 from the germline V gene are MNHNS and SASEGT. There are 13 residues in the CDR3. CDR3 loop: CASSEARNSPLHF. CDR3 nucleotides: TGTGCCAGCAGTGAAGCGAGGAACTCACCCCTCCACTTT.